This entry features one TCR beta chain sequence. Its antigen is not identified. Sequence at one end of the junction differs from germline and may be a read error. The data derive from a study of cytomegalovirus exposure and HLA in healthy donors. Overall study results and limits: TRBV6-2, TRBV6-3 and other indistinguishable V segments were excluded. In a later analysis, V- and J-gene trimming of beta chains associated with a DCLRE1C missense variant, replicated independently.

The CDR3 runs 11 residues. Germline lookup yields CDR1 KGHSH and CDR2 LQKENI. Amplification used 60 Vbeta primers and 13 Jbeta primers. The protocol was immunoSEQ multiplex PCR, while the TCRdb copy is restricted to in-frame clones and leaves out a portion. This sample yields tens of thousands of clones, of which around 10% are seen a single time; roughly 22% belongs to the top ten. The source is a man aged 60 to 75 in good health and CMV-seropositive. V gene TRBV18 combines with J gene TRBJ2-7; D is ambiguous. The sequenced sample consisted of PBMCs. CDR3 in amino acids: CASSPAYQQYF. The CDR3, as DNA: TGTGCCAGCTCACCAGCCTACCAGCAGTACTTC.